These 11 T cell receptor beta chains were sequenced from one sample in a study of blood T cell repertoires in COVID-19. TCRdb keeps only in-frame clones here, not all; method: immunoSEQ multiplex PCR. This sample has some 160,000 clones; 80% occur once, and the top ten carry 6% to 7.5%. The sequenced sample was peripheral blood. Every receptor here comes from a man between 70 and 80 years old with active or convalescent COVID-19.

This clone was observed a few times. The V and J genes are TRBV7-2 and TRBJ1-1, with 8 nucleotides matching TRBD1. The CDR3 spans 15 residues. The V gene's germline CDR1 is SGHTA and CDR2 FQGNSA. With V trimmed by 5 bases and J by 5 bases, 10 bases remained unmatched. The CDR3 nucleotides are TGTGCCAGCAGCGCGCTCACAGGGGGTAGTACTGAAGCTTTCTTT. It translates to CASSALTGGSTEAFF.

The chain has TRBV11-2 and TRBJ2-7, with TRBD2 matching 7 bases. The CDR3 is made up of 14 amino acids. CDR1 is SGHAT and CDR2 is FQNNGV in the germline V gene. The junction had 9 bases not matched to a gene; V was cut back by 5 bases and J by 5 bases. The CDR3 here is CASSRGDRVDEQYF. CDR3 in DNA: TGTGCCAGCAGCCGGGGGGATAGGGTTGACGAGCAGTACTTC. Combining the CDR3 with reference TRBV11-2 and TRBJ2-7 gives the whole variable domain EAGVAQSPRYKIIEKRQSVAFWCNPISGHATLYWYQQILGQGPKLLIQFQNNGVVDDSQLPKDRFSAERLKGVDSTLKIQPAKLEDSAVYLCASSRGDRVDEQYFGPGTRLTVT.

The chain employs TRBV23-1 and TRBJ1-2; no firm D call. TRBV23-1 is recorded as an ORF, its role being uncertain. This CDR3 has 16 residues. V lost 1 base to trimming and J lost 0 bases, with 12 bases between them. The CDR3: CASSQFEGRPNYGYTF. DNA for the CDR3: TGCGCCAGCAGTCAATTTGAGGGAAGGCCTAACTATGGCTACACCTTC.

The sample holds a few counts of this clone. The genes are TRBV21-1 and TRBJ2-7; the DNA was not compared with TRBD2, the D call given in the table. TRBV21-1 is tagged as a pseudogene. This CDR3 is 13 amino acids long. CDR3 in DNA: TGTGCCAGCACCCCCGGGGGTGCTGACGAGCAGTACTTC. This encodes CASTPGGADEQYF.

The genes are TRBV7-6 and TRBJ2-1, with 11 bases fitting TRBD2. With 4 bases clipped from V and 3 bases from J, the junction kept 5 bases outside the gene matches. The CDR3 has 16 amino acids. Germline-derived CDR1 and CDR2 are SGHVS and FNYEAQ. CDR3 region: CASSSGLADVYNEQFF. CDR3 nucleotide sequence: TGTGCCAGCAGCTCGGGACTAGCGGATGTCTACAATGAGCAGTTCTTC.

The sample holds one count of this clone. This chain links TRBV5-4 with TRBJ2-7; 9 bases align to TRBD1. With V trimmed by 0 bases and J by 4 bases, 11 bases remained unmatched. This CDR3 has 17 amino acids. Germline values: CDR1 SGHNT, CDR2 YYREEE (reference sequence). CDR3 DNA sequence: TGTGCCAGCAGCTTGGCCCCCCCTGGGGACAGGGCATACGAGCAGTACTTC. Protein product: CASSLAPPGDRAYEQYF.

This clone was recorded only once. The chain employs TRBV3-1 (or the pseudogene TRBV3-2) and TRBJ2-7; 8 nucleotides agree with TRBD2. Germline trimming cut 7 bases from V and 3 bases from J; bases unmatched to any gene: 2. CDR1 and CDR2 from the germline V gene are LGHDT and YNNKEL (reference sequence). This CDR3 has 12 amino acids. CDR3 protein: CASTTSGYEQYF. CDR3 nucleotide sequence: TGTGCCAGCACCACTAGCGGCTACGAGCAGTACTTC.

This clone was observed a single time. The chain carries TRBV6-6 and TRBJ2-7, with a possible D match to TRBD1 (6 bases). V shed 6 bases and J shed 5 bases, with 14 bases lying between them. The CDR3 contains 13 residues. CDR1 and CDR2 (germline): MNHNY, SVGAGI (reference sequence). In nucleotides, the CDR3 is TGTGCCAGCAGCCCCCCGGGACAAAACGAGCAGTACTTC. Protein sequence: CASSPPGQNEQYF.

This chain links TRBV5-1 with TRBJ2-2; TRBD1 agrees at 7 bases. This CDR3 has 15 amino acids. With 2 bases clipped from V and 6 bases from J, the junction kept 7 bases outside the gene matches. Germline CDR1 is SGHRS and CDR2 is YFSETQ. CDR3 sequence (DNA): TGCGCCAGCAGCTTAGGGGGCTCGGGTCCCGGGGAGCTGTTTTTT. Protein sequence: CASSLGGSGPGELFF.

This clone was counted only a few times. The junction departs from germline at one end; a sequencing error may be responsible. The chain recombines TRBV7-7 with TRBJ2-7, with TRBD1 matching 10 bases. Germline-derived CDR1 and CDR2 are SSHAT and FNYEAQ (reference sequence). This CDR3 spans 14 amino acids. CDR3 in amino acids: CASSPGTGAIEQYF. The CDR3 region has the DNA TGTGCTAGCAGCCCAGGGACAGGGGCAATCGAGCAGTACTTC.

The chain couples TRBV7-2 to TRBJ1-2, with 10 bases fitting TRBD1. Germline-derived CDR1 and CDR2 are SGHTA and FQGNSA. J gave up 0 bases and V 5 bases, and 3 bases lay outside the gene matches. This CDR3 is 15 amino acids long. The CDR3 is CASSGGQGANYGYTF. The CDR3 DNA follows: TGTGCCAGCAGCGGTGGACAGGGGGCTAACTATGGCTACACCTTC.